This entry concerns a single T cell receptor beta chain. What it binds is not known. The data stem from a study of cytomegalovirus exposure and HLA in healthy donors. Study outcomes and limitations: A classifier reportedly called cytomegalovirus status with high sensitivity and specificity. Despite most TCR sequences being rare, some public TCRs occurred in many donors. According to the study, 160 or so TCR beta chains were cytomegalovirus-associated.

The method was immunoSEQ multiplex PCR; TCRdb's version includes in-frame clones alone and lacks a portion of them. The sample has 82,000 or so clones; about 95% are singletons. The CDR3 spans 16 residues. V lost 1 base, J lost 4 bases, and 17 bases lay in between. Looked up from germline, CDR1 is SGHRS and CDR2 is YFSETQ. This TCR was recovered from a young woman in good health and CMV-seronegative. The chain is built from TRBV5-1 and TRBJ1-1; possibly TRBD1 for D (5 bases). Sequencing input: PBMCs. CDR3 amino acids: CASSLWRGDSGTEAFF. CDR3 in DNA: TGCGCCAGCAGCTTGTGGCGGGGCGATTCGGGCACTGAAGCTTTCTTT.